Sequencing of this T cell receptor (beta chain) was carried out in a study of T cells in Graves' hyperthyroidism and ophthalmopathy (dated by TCRdb to 2018 to 2020). Study-wide context: To identify distinguishing TCR V-J signatures, a discovery cohort of about 100 patients was used, comprising 43 with Graves' ophthalmopathy and roughly 60 with stable Graves' hyperthyroidism. The paper reports TCR Vbeta CDR3 sequencing of 140 or so peripheral blood samples: over 40 ophthalmopathy, roughly 80 hyperthyroidism and around 17 progressor patients. Thyroid tissue and blood T-cell repertoires from more than 5 Graves' hyperthyroidism patients were also compared in the study. The 85 to 100 discovery patients were randomly split 7:3 into training and test sets. Prospective prediction of ophthalmopathy was tested in an independent validation cohort of 18 to 20 hyperthyroidism patients and 17 patients who later progressed to ophthalmopathy. Following sampling, methimazole starting at 30 mg daily was given to hyperthyroidism patients, and high-dose intravenous methylprednisolone was given to ophthalmopathy patients.

TCR beta CDR3 regions were amplified from RNA transcripts. The first round of RT-PCR for the TCR CDR3 was performed with the HTBI primer set and the Qiagen OneStep RT-PCR kit. Libraries were constructed in a second round of multiplex PCR, after which size selection and purification were performed. The libraries were sequenced on an Illumina HiSeq2000 using paired-end 100 bp reads. Regarding the original processing steps: Raw data were processed with SOAPnuke, discarding reads with adapters, uncalled bases, mean Phred below 15, or no exact constant-primer or identifier match. High-quality paired reads were merged with COPE v1.2.5, and unique nucleotide sequences were defined as clonotypes. MiTCR v1.1 was used to align clonotypes to the IMGT TRBV, TRBD and TRBJ reference segments. Analysis was restricted to V-J combinations with a frequency above 0.0001, which covered about 99% of repertoires. The TCS score was defined as the ratio of F50 (clonal expansion) to E x V (chaos), calculated using BLOSUM62-based TCRdist between CDR3 peptides within each V-J. Welch's t-statistics and random forest reduced 514 V-J features to fewer than 15, which were used in a naive Bayes classifier (R e1071). Thyroid-blood repertoire similarity was quantified with the Morisita-Horn index. TCRdb cleaned the public reads at Q25 with fastp, built clones with MiXCR and kept in-frame beta chains. Rows with a matching CDR3 protein are joined into one entry that keeps the most common DNA and genes. These V and J calls originate from TCRdb's pipeline instead of the authors' own analysis. The sample has roughly 500,000 distinct CDR3 sequences on record, more than 45% of them singletons. The ten largest make up under 20% of the sample.

Any patient with an uncontrolled infection, another autoimmune disease, pregnancy or lactation was excluded. Diagnoses were based on clinical symptoms, serum thyroxine and TRAb, thyroid ultrasound and orbital computed tomography. Total RNA was extracted using Trizol reagent, and RNA quality was assessed on an Agilent 2100 Bioanalyzer. Beyond this particular receptor, the publication reports: In cross-validation, a model built on a 13 V-J signature told ophthalmopathy apart from stable hyperthyroidism with 85% to 90% sensitivity and roughly 83% specificity, and in testing the same model reached 80%/75%. Most expanded thyroid clonotypes (frequency above 0.001) were also detected in blood, a finding suggesting that blood repertoires may reflect thyroid immune responses. In validation, progression to ophthalmopathy was predicted by the model with nearly 71% sensitivity and nearly 75% specificity, a median of roughly 6 months before onset. Sample size was not statistically predetermined, and blinding of investigators to group allocation was not performed.

The CDR3 spans 14 residues, from the cysteine through the phenylalanine. The read is trimmed to its CDR3 DNA, 42 bases read in frame from base 1. The junction carries 9 bases between V and J, which are trimmed by 0 bases and 3 bases respectively. Based on the germline V gene, the CDR1 and CDR2 sequences are MNHEY and SVGAGI. In this sample, this clonotype turned up many times. What this receptor recognizes is not known. Base qualities are missing; no much larger clone stands one base away. The clonotype comes from an adult woman with Graves' disease, either hyperthyroidism or ophthalmopathy (not recorded which). Sequencing was performed on peripheral blood or thyroid tissue (not recorded which). The chain employs TRBV6-5 and TRBJ2-7; the D gene remains uncertain. At the DNA level, the sequence is TGTGCCAGCAGTTACTCACAGTGGGGCTACGAGCAGTACTTC. Its amino acids are CASSYSQWGYEQYF.